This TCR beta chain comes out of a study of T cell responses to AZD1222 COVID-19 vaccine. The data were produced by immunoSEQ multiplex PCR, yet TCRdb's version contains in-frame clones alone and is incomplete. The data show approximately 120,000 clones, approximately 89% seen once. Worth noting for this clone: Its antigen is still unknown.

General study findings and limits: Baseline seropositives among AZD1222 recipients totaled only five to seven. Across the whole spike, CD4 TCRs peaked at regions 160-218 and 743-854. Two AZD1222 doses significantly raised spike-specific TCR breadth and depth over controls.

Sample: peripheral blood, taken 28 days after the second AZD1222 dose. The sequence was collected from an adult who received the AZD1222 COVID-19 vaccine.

The CDR3 coding sequence is TGTGCCAGCAGCTTCCAGGCGGCTCCTGGAAACACCATATATTTT. Translating gives CASSFQAAPGNTIYF. The V and J genes are TRBV7-3 and TRBJ1-3; D remains ambiguous. V was shortened by 3 bases and J by 2 bases, with 11 bases between the two germline ends. Germline V CDR1 and CDR2: SGHTA, FQGTGA. The CDR3 is 15 amino acids.